This T cell receptor beta chain was recorded in a study of blood T cells in healthy people across ages. Alongside a J-beta primer mix, a sample-barcoded 5' primer served in a second PCR lasting 7 to 11 cycles. Each cDNA molecule was tagged by a template-switch adaptor with 12 random nucleotides. TCRdb called the 5' RACE reads again in MiXCR, with one record for every CDR3 protein. This table has around 750,000 distinct CDR3 sequences, approximately 53% appearing once. Of note for this clonotype: Its cognate antigen is unknown.

Study-wide findings and caveats: The study found TCR beta diversity correlated strongly with naive T cell percentage. Both naive CD4+ cell counts and diversity were greater in long-lived donors than in aged donors.

This receptor was taken from a man aged 80 or over in good health. Source material: blood.

CDR3 in amino acids: CASKRLAPYNEQFF. As DNA, the CDR3 is TGTGCCAGCAAAAGACTAGCCCCCTACAATGAGCAGTTCTTC. The chain joins TRBV27 to TRBJ2-1; TRBD2 aligns across 7 bases. The germline V gene has CDR1 MNHEY and CDR2 SMNVEV (reference sequence). This CDR3 is built from 14 residues. With 7 bases clipped from V and 2 bases from J, the junction kept 5 bases outside the gene matches.